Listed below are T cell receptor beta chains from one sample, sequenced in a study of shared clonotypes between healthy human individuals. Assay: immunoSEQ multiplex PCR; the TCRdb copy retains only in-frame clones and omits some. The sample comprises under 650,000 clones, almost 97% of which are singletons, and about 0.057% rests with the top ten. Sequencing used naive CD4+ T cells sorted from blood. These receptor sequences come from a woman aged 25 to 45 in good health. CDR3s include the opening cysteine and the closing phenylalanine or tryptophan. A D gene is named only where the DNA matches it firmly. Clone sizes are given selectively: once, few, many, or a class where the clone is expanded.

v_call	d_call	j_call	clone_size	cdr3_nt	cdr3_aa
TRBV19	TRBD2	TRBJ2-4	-	TGTGCCAGTAGTATCTTCGTCGGACTAGCGGACATAAACATTCAGTACTTC	CASSIFVGLADINIQYF
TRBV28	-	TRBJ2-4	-	TGTGCCAGCAGTTTATCGGTCCAGGGAGCCAAAAACATTCAGTACTTC	CASSLSVQGAKNIQYF
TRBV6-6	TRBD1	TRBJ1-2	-	TGTGCCAGCAGTACGGAGACAGGGAACTATGGCTACACCTTC	CASSTETGNYGYTF
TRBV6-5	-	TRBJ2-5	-	TGTGCCAGCAGTTACGTAGGCGGCCTCTGGGAGACCCAGTACTTC	CASSYVGGLWETQYF
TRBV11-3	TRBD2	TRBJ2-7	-	TGTGCCAGACGTGACGGGAGGGGGGAACCCTACGAGCAGTACTTC	CARRDGRGEPYEQYF
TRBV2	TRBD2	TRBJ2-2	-	TGTGCCAGCACTGGACTAGCGGCGATCACCGGGGAGCTGTTTTTT	CASTGLAAITGELFF
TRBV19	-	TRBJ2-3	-	TGTGCCAGTAGTATAGGGACAGCCACAGATACGCAGTATTTT	CASSIGTATDTQYF
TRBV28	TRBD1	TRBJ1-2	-	TGTGCCAGTAGACAGGGTTTCGACTATGGCTACACCTTC	CASRQGFDYGYTF
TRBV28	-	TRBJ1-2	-	TGTGCCAGCACCTGGCGGGGGGGCGGCTACACCTTC	CASTWRGGGYTF
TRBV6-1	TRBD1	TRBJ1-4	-	TGTGCCAGCACCAGACCGGGACAGGGGAATGAAAAACTGTTTTTT	CASTRPGQGNEKLFF
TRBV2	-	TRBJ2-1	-	TGTGCCAGCAGCCCCGTTTCTGAGCAGTTCTTC	CASSPVSEQFF
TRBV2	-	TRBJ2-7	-	TGTGCCATACGGGCCGGGGGCAACGAGCAGTACTTC	CAIRAGGNEQYF
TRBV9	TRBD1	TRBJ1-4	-	TGTGCCAGCAGCGCTACAGGGGTAGGGGAAAAACTGTTTTTT	CASSATGVGEKLFF
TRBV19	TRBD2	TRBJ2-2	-	TGTGCCAGTACCGGCGGGAGGGGGACCGGGGAGCTGTTTTTT	CASTGGRGTGELFF
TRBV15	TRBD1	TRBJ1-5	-	TGTGCCACCAGCAGACGGGGACAGCGGGCTGGGCAGCCCCAGCATTTT	CATSRRGQRAGQPQHF
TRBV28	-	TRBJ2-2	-	TGTGCCAGCAGTCCGGGACCAGACCTTACCGGGGAGCTGTTTTTT	CASSPGPDLTGELFF
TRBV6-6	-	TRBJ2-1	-	TGTGCCAGCAGTCCCCCGGGGCTACTCCCGTTCTTC	CASSPPGLLPFF
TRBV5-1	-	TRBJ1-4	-	TGCGCCAGCAGCAGGGGGGACCGAGATAATGAAAAACTGTTTTTT	CASSRGDRDNEKLFF
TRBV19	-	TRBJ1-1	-	TGTGCCAGTAACTTGGCATATCACACTGAAGCTTTCTTT	CASNLAYHTEAFF
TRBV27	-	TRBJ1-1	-	TGTGCCAGCAGTTTATCGTCGGGACAAAGAGCGAACACTGAAGCTTTCTTT	CASSLSSGQRANTEAFF
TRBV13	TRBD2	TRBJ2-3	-	TGTGCCAGCAGTTTATTTAGCGGGAGGGCCTCAGATACGCAGTATTTT	CASSLFSGRASDTQYF
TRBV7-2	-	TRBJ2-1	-	TGTGCCAGCAAGCTGGGACTGCCCTCCTACAATGAGCAGTTCTTC	CASKLGLPSYNEQFF
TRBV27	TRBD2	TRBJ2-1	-	TGTGCCAGCAGTTTACTTGGGGATAGCGGGTCCATGGGGGTAAACAATGAGCAGTTCTTC	CASSLLGDSGSMGVNNEQFF
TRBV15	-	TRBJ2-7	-	TGTGCCACCAGCAGAGGTAAGGACGGAACTTACGAGCAGTACTTC	CATSRGKDGTYEQYF
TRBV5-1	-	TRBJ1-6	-	TGCGCCAGCAGCTTGGAGGGGTCTGGTTCCTATAATTCACCCCTCCACTTT	CASSLEGSGSYNSPLHF
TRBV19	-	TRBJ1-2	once	TGTGCCAGTAGTATCTCCGAAAACTATGGCTACACCTTC	CASSISENYGYTF
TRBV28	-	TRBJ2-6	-	TGTGCCAGCAGTTTATTTGGGTTGCGGGGGGCCAACGTCCTGACTTTC	CASSLFGLRGANVLTF
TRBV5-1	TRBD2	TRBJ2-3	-	TGCGCCAGCAGCTTGGCGACTAGCGGGGCGGAAGATACGCAGTATTTT	CASSLATSGAEDTQYF
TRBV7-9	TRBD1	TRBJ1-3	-	TGTGCCAGCAGCCGGAGACAGGGGGCGAGCTCTGGAAACACCATATATTTT	CASSRRQGASSGNTIYF
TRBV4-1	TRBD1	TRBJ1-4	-	TGCGCCAGCAGCCAACCGGGACAGGGGGGTGAAAAACTGTTTTTT	CASSQPGQGGEKLFF
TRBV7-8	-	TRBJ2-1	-	TGTGCCAGCAGCTTAAGGGAGGACGGGGCCGCTACCTACAATGAGCAGTTCTTC	CASSLREDGAATYNEQFF
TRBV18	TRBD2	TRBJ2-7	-	TGTGCCAGCTCACCAAGGGGACTAGCGACTCCGTATATTCCCTACGAGCAGTACTTC	CASSPRGLATPYIPYEQYF
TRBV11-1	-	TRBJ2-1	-	TGTGCCAGCAGCTTAACCGGGACCTACAATGAGCAGTTCTTC	CASSLTGTYNEQFF
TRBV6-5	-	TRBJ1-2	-	TGTGCCAGCAGGGAACAGGGTTATGGCTACACCTTC	CASREQGYGYTF
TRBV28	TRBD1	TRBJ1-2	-	TGTGCCAGCAGGTCAGGACAGGGGGTTAGAGGCTACACCTTC	CASRSGQGVRGYTF
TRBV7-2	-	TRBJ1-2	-	TGTGCCAGCAGCTTCCGGCAAGGGGACTATGGCTACACCTTC	CASSFRQGDYGYTF
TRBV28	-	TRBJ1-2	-	TGTGCCAGCAGTTTTTGGTTTTCCAGCAGGCAGGCGACTTTCGAAGCGCATCGGGGATATGGCTACACCTTC	CASSFWFSSRQATFEAHRGYGYTF
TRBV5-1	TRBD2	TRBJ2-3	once	TGCGCCAGCAGCTTGGCGGTAGCGGGAGAGGTAGATACGCAGTATTTT	CASSLAVAGEVDTQYF
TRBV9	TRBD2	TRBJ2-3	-	TGTGCCAGCAGCCCCGGACTAGCGGGAGGGCCATTAGATACGCAGTATTTT	CASSPGLAGGPLDTQYF
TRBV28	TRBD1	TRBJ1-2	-	TGTGCCAGCATCGAGCTGGGACAGGGAAACTATGGCTACACCTTC	CASIELGQGNYGYTF
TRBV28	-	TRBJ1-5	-	TGTGCCAGCAGCAGCGGCGGCGTTTATAGCAATCAGCCCCAGCATTTT	CASSSGGVYSNQPQHF
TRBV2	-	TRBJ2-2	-	TGTGCCAGCAGTGTTAGGGCAGGGCCTAACACCGGGGAGCTGTTTTTT	CASSVRAGPNTGELFF